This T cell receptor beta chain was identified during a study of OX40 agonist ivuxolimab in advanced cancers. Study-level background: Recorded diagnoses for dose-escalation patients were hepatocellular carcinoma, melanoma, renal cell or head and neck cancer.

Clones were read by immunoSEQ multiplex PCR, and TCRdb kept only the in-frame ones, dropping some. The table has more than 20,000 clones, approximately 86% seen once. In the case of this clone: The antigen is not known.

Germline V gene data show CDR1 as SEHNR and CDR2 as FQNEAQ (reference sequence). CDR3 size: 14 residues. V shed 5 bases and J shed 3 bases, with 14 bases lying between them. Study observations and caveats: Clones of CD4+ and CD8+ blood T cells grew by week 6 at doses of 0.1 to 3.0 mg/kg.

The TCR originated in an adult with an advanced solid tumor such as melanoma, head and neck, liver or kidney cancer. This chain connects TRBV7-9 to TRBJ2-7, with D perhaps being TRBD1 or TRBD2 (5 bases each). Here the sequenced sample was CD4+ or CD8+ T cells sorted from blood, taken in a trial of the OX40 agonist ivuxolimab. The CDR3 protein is CASSPRAGRYEQYF. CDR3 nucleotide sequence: TGTGCCAGCAGCCCGCGGGCAGGGCGCTACGAGCAGTACTTC.